The source of this T cell receptor beta chain is a study of shared clonotypes between healthy human individuals. The assay was immunoSEQ multiplex PCR, and TCRdb's table has in-frame clones only and misses some. The sample lists a few hundred thousand clones, approximately 97% occurring once. This clone was detected once. The sequenced sample consisted of naive CD4+ T cells sorted from blood. Noted subset: CD45RA+ positively selected. The clonotype originates from a woman aged 30 to 39 in good health.

CDR3 residues: CASSLTGDEKLFF. CDR3 bases: TGCGCCAGCAGCTTAACAGGGGATGAAAAACTGTTTTTT. The chain uses TRBV5-1 and TRBJ1-4, with 7 positions matching TRBD1. V trimming: 2 bases; J trimming: 6 bases; junction bases outside the gene matches: 1. This CDR3 is 13 amino acids long. Germline loops: CDR1 SGHRS, CDR2 YFSETQ.